The clone carrying this T cell receptor (beta chain) has only a few counts. The data derive from a study of beta chain features in type 1 diabetes. Since all of the isolated RNA was reverse transcribed, expressed TCRB transcripts were what got sequenced. The repertoire was sequenced with immunoSEQ multiplex PCR; TCRdb's copy has only in-frame clones and lacks some. The data hold hundreds of thousands of clones, with less than 15% observed a single time. The CDR3 contains 15 residues. CDR1 SGHTA and CDR2 FQGNSA come from the germline V gene. Trimming took 1 base from V and 3 from J; bases not matched to a gene: 5.

Specimen: naive CD4+ T cells from blood. The receptor's source is a woman aged 35 to 49 in good health. The rearrangement uses TRBV7-2 and TRBJ1-2, with 7 bases aligning to TRBD1. CDR3 nucleotides: TGTGCCAGCAGCTTAGGAGGGGGCAGGGACTATGGCTACACCTTC. Protein product: CASSLGGGRDYGYTF.